This T cell receptor beta chain was recovered during a study of blood T cell repertoires in COVID-19. Study background: Acute and convalescent COVID-19 samples came from the United States, Italy and Spain. The analysed material was cDNA or gDNA that came from T cells, B-cell-depleted T cells, or PBMCs.

This clone appeared a single time. In the study's own analysis: Estimation of nucleated cell counts relied on the amplification of reference gene primers. Libraries were prepared by immunoSEQ multiplex PCR; TCRdb keeps only in-frame clonotypes and omits some of them. That table supplies the V and J calls and clone size; D and trimming were determined from the DNA. The table lists 25,000 to 35,000 clones, roughly 80% of them singletons. This CDR3 has 16 residues. V shed 8 bases and J shed 0 bases, with 19 bases lying between them. Germline lookup yields CDR1 MDHEN and CDR2 SYDVKM. Sequencing was carried out using peripheral blood. The sequence was obtained from a woman at least 80 years old with acute or convalescent COVID-19. The genes are TRBV28 and TRBJ1-1; tentatively, D is TRBD1 (6 bases). The chain's CDR3 is CASCDRTPLLNTEAFF. For the CDR3, the DNA is TGTGCCAGCTGTGACAGGACACCCTTGTTGAACACTGAAGCTTTCTTT.